Sequencing of this T cell receptor (beta chain) was carried out in a study of cytomegalovirus exposure and HLA in healthy donors. General observations from the study: Fewer N-insertions than the approximately 680-donor mean were reportedly shown by an Asian-associated ancestry cluster in a later analysis.

There are 14 residues in the CDR3. The germline gives CDR1 MNHNS, CDR2 SASEGT. V was clipped by 8 bases and J by 0 bases, with 12 bases between them. As for this clone: Its specificity is not known.

PCR used 60 Vbeta primers and 13 Jbeta primers. Repertoires were generated with immunoSEQ multiplex PCR, while TCRdb's copy carries only in-frame clones and drops some. This sample carries around 200,000 clones, about 88% of them seen once, and the ten largest clones take around 0.31%. The sequenced sample was PBMCs. This clonotype originated in a woman in her twenties or thirties in good health and CMV-seronegative. The chain carries TRBV6-1 and TRBJ2-3, with D uncertain. CDR3 region: CASGPTPSTDTQYF. CDR3 DNA: TGTGCCAGCGGCCCGACTCCTAGCACAGATACGCAGTATTTT.